The 25 T cell receptor beta chains presented below share a single source sample, sequenced in a study of T cell repertoires in cytomegalovirus infection. TCRdb fed the reads into MiXCR, producing one record per CDR3 protein. The repertoire includes fewer than 900,000 distinct CDR3 sequences, roughly 29% of them detected once, and about 12% sits in the top ten. Their cognate antigens are unknown. The sample here was cultured CD8+ T cells from PBMCs, taken from culture after CMV antigen stimulation. These receptors originate from a human donor in good health (CMV status not recorded). Some clones in this sample may be carry-over from other donors' samples.

This chain uses TRBV9 with TRBJ2-1, with D perhaps TRBD1 or TRBD2 (6 bases each). Trimming cost V 4 bases and J 4 bases, with 15 bases left between them. The CDR3 is made up of 15 amino acids. From germline, CDR1 is SGDLS and CDR2 YYNGEE. The CDR3 is CASSPQGLAYNEQFF. In DNA form, the CDR3 reads TGTGCCAGCAGCCCCCAGGGGCTAGCGTACAATGAGCAGTTCTTC. The full variable domain, in which reference TRBV9 and TRBJ2-1 provide the parts outside the CDR3, is DSGVTQTPKHLITATGQRVTLRCSPRSGDLSVYWYQQSLDQGLQFLIQYYNGEERAKGNILERFSAQQFPDLHSELNLSSLELGDSALYFCASSPQGLAYNEQFFGPGTRLTVL.

The V and J genes are TRBV12-3 or TRBV12-4 and TRBJ1-5; D not certain. The CDR3 extends over 13 amino acids. V was cut by 4 bases and J by 10 bases, with 14 bases left in between. Here the CDR3 reads CASSWKGLNPQHF. The CDR3 DNA reads TGTGCCAGCAGTTGGAAAGGTCTTAATCCCCAGCATTTT.

This clonotype showed up just a few times. In DNA form, the CDR3 reads TGTGCCAGCAGTGCCAAGGGGGCCTACACAGATACGCAGTATTTT. This codes for CASSAKGAYTDTQYF. The V and J genes are TRBV6-1 and TRBJ2-3, with 7 bases identical to TRBD1. The CDR3 contains 15 residues. V dropped 4 bases and J dropped 2; count of bases not matched to a gene: 6. Per the germline V gene, CDR1 is MNHNS and CDR2 is SASEGT.

The chain employs TRBV12-3 or TRBV12-4 and TRBJ1-1, with 9 bases fitting TRBD1. V shed 3 bases, J shed 6 bases, and the junction held 5 bases outside the gene matches. The CDR3 is 14 residues long. In nucleotides, the CDR3 is TGTGCCAGCAGTTTCTCCGGGACAGGGTCTGAAGCTTTCTTT. Its protein product is CASSFSGTGSEAFF.

The gene calls are TRBV19 and TRBJ1-4, with D unclear. The V gene lost 4 bases and the J gene lost 2 bases, with 11 bases spanning the gap. From germline, CDR1 is LNHDA and CDR2 SQIVND (reference sequence). The CDR3 length is 15 residues. The CDR3 bases are TGTGCCAGTAGTACTGAGAATCCCACTAATGAAAAACTGTTTTTT. Translation gives CASSTENPTNEKLFF.

The chain couples TRBV27 to TRBJ1-1; D might be TRBD1 (5 bases). There are 16 residues in the CDR3. With 5 bases removed from V and 5 bases from J, the gap between germline ends came to 21 bases. Germline V gene data show CDR1 as MNHEY and CDR2 as SMNVEV (reference sequence). The CDR3 coding sequence is TGTGCCAGCAGTCCCCTCCCCAGTGGGGCTAAGACTGAAGCTTTCTTT. This encodes CASSPLPSGAKTEAFF.

This clonotype was found many times. This chain uses TRBV6-2 or TRBV6-3 with TRBJ2-2; D uncertain. Trimming cost V 8 bases and J 3 bases, with 4 bases left between them. Germline lookup yields CDR1 MNHEY and CDR2 SVGEGT. There are 11 residues in the CDR3. The CDR3 DNA is TGTGCCAGCGGTGACACCGGGGAGCTGTTTTTT. It translates to CASGDTGELFF.

The chain carries TRBV7-1 and TRBJ1-6; perhaps TRBD1 as D (6 bases). TRBV7-1 is an open reading frame whose function is uncertain. The CDR3 runs to 13 residues. Trimming left V 7 bases short and J 13 bases short, with 17 bases between. The CDR3 sequence is CASTGGGADPLHF. CDR3 nucleotide sequence: TGTGCCAGCACCGGCGGGGGGGCGGACCCCCTCCACTTT.

This clonotype was detected a few times. The rearrangement uses TRBV7-9 and TRBJ1-4; 7 bases align to TRBD1. Unmatched junction bases numbered 7, after V lost 4 bases and J lost 5 bases. In germline, CDR1 is SEHNR, CDR2 FQNEAQ (reference sequence). The CDR3 runs to 15 residues. CDR3: CASSSMTGQNEKLFF. CDR3 nucleotide sequence: TGTGCCAGCAGCTCCATGACAGGGCAAAATGAAAAACTGTTTTTT. The whole variable domain, filled in from reference TRBV7-9 and TRBJ1-4, reads DTGVSQNPRHKITKRGQNVTFRCDPISEHNRLYWYRQTLGQGPEFLTYFQNEAQLEKSRLLSDRFSAERPKGSFSTLEIQRTEQGDSAMYLCASSSMTGQNEKLFFGSGTQLSVL.

This clonotype was seen only a few times. The CDR3: CASSMPLGLAGTPQETQYF. The CDR3 bases are TGTGCCAGCAGCATGCCACTGGGACTAGCGGGGACCCCGCAAGAGACCCAGTACTTC. V usage is TRBV7-2 and J usage is TRBJ2-5; 13 bases are a match to TRBD2. J gave up 2 bases and V 5 bases, and 14 bases lay outside the gene matches. CDR1 is SGHTA and CDR2 is FQGNSA in the germline V gene. This CDR3 is 19 amino acids long.

This chain joins TRBV7-6 and TRBJ2-4; 8 nucleotides agree with TRBD2. The CDR3 length is 17 residues. The germline CDR1 and CDR2 sequences are SGHVS and FNYEAQ. Germline trimming cut 1 base from V and 3 bases from J; bases unmatched to any gene: 8. This chain's CDR3 is CASSLVAGGADKNIQYF. DNA for the CDR3: TGTGCCAGCAGCTTAGTGGCCGGGGGGGCTGACAAAAACATTCAGTACTTC.

This clonotype occurred a few times. V is TRBV6-5 and J is TRBJ2-5; 7 positions match TRBD2. Germline-derived CDR1 and CDR2 are MNHEY and SVGAGI. Losses at the gene ends were 5 bases for V and 0 bases for J; bases not matched to a gene: 18. This CDR3 has 19 residues. The chain's CDR3 is CASSTDRDYSSHHQETQYF. The CDR3 DNA follows: TGTGCCAGCAGTACCGACCGGGACTATAGTTCACATCACCAAGAGACCCAGTACTTC.

This clonotype was observed at least ten times. V is TRBV10-2 and J is TRBJ2-1, with 7 bases that match TRBD1. The J segment lost 6 bases and the V segment lost 6 bases, leaving 11 bases of the junction unmatched. The germline V gene encodes CDR1 WSHSY and CDR2 SAAADI. This CDR3 has 15 residues. The CDR3 is CASRTGIGRVNEQFF. CDR3 bases: TGCGCCAGCAGGACAGGGATCGGAAGGGTCAATGAGCAGTTCTTC.

This chain uses TRBV14 with TRBJ1-3; D possibly corresponds to TRBD1 (6 bases). The CDR3 has 15 amino acids. The V gene's germline CDR1 is SGHDN and CDR2 FVKESK. Trimming removed 1 base at V and 4 bases at J, with 11 bases between. The CDR3 DNA is TGTGCCAGCAGCCAAGGTTGGGGGGGCGGAAACACCATATATTTT. The encoded protein is CASSQGWGGGNTIYF.

The sample holds a few counts of this clonotype. This rearrangement joins TRBV6-5 to TRBJ1-6, with D possibly being TRBD1 (5 bases). The CDR3 sequence is 13 residues long. Between the trimmed V and J ends, which lost 5 bases and 4 bases, there was a span of 6 bases. CDR1 is MNHEY, CDR2 SVGAGI, per germline. CDR3 bases: TGTGCCAGCAGTCCAGGGTATAATTCACCCCTCCACTTT. This sequence encodes CASSPGYNSPLHF.

This chain joins TRBV7-9 and TRBJ1-3, with a weak D call TRBD1 (5 bases). Trimming took off 5 bases at V and 0 bases at J, with 14 bases between the two ends. The CDR3 contains 16 residues. Germline V gene sequence: CDR1 SEHNR, CDR2 FQNEAQ (reference sequence). In nucleotides, the CDR3 is TGTGCCAGCAGCCCGTGGACGGGGGGCTCTGGAAACACCATATATTTT. This translates into CASSPWTGGSGNTIYF.

This clonotype has ten or more counts. The V call is TRBV7-9, the J call TRBJ2-5, with TRBD1 matching over 7 bases. J gave up 0 bases and V 5 bases, and 9 bases lay outside the gene matches. The CDR3 is 16 residues long. The germline V gene encodes CDR1 SEHNR and CDR2 FQNEAQ (reference sequence). CDR3 amino acids: CASSLYGDSYQETQYF. The CDR3 nucleotides read TGTGCCAGCAGCCTTTACGGGGACAGCTACCAAGAGACCCAGTACTTC.

This clonotype was seen more than once but under ten times. This chain uses TRBV7-9 with TRBJ1-2, with a tentative D call TRBD1 (5 bases). Trimming left V 0 bases short and J 8 bases short, with 13 bases between. This CDR3 is built from 14 residues. The V gene's germline CDR1 is SEHNR and CDR2 FQNEAQ (reference sequence). CDR3 in amino acids: CASSLASGREGYTF. CDR3 DNA sequence: TGTGCCAGCAGCTTAGCCTCGGGACGTGAAGGCTACACCTTC.

The chain uses TRBV12-3 or TRBV12-4 and TRBJ2-7; maybe TRBD2 (6 bases). V shed 7 bases and J shed 6 bases, with 10 bases lying between them. CDR3 length: 11 amino acids. The CDR3 DNA is TGTGCCAGCACCCGGGGAGGCGAGCAGTACTTC. Its translation: CASTRGGEQYF.

The rearrangement joins TRBV6-5 to TRBJ2-3; possible D gene TRBD2, 6 bases. The germline CDR1 and CDR2 sequences are MNHEY and SVGAGI. Trimming cost V 2 bases and J 5 bases, with 8 bases left between them. This CDR3 contains 13 residues. CDR3 residues: CASSYPGEDTQYF. The DNA of the CDR3 is TGTGCCAGCAGTTACCCGGGGGAAGATACGCAGTATTTT.

Ten or more counts support this clonotype. The rearrangement uses TRBV7-3 and TRBJ2-4, with a weak D call TRBD1 (7 bases). CDR3 length equals 15 residues. Germline lookup yields CDR1 SGHTA and CDR2 FQGTGA. V lost 5 bases and J lost 6, with 17 bases in between. The CDR3 protein is CASSPGGGVGNIQYF. The CDR3 bases are TGTGCCAGCAGCCCCGGAGGGGGCGTAGGAAACATTCAGTACTTC.

The chain combines TRBV27 with TRBJ2-7; 7 bases align to TRBD2. With V trimmed by 5 bases and J by 3 bases, 13 bases remained unmatched. CDR3 length: 16 amino acids. In germline, CDR1 is MNHEY, CDR2 SMNVEV (reference sequence). CDR3 sequence reads: CASSPPPAGDFYEQYV. The CDR3 DNA is TGTGCCAGCAGTCCCCCCCCCGCGGGGGATTTCTACGAGCAGTACGTC.

The sample holds a few counts of this clonotype. This CDR3 is CASSYGTPARGYTF. DNA for the CDR3: TGTGCCAGCAGTTACGGGACACCGGCACGTGGCTACACCTTC. This chain uses TRBV5-6 with TRBJ1-2, with D tentatively TRBD1 (6 bases). The CDR3 extends over 14 amino acids. Germline loops: CDR1 SGHDT, CDR2 YYEEEE. Trimming removed 5 bases from V and 7 bases from J, with 18 bases in between.

The chain recombines TRBV4-1 with TRBJ2-5; the D is unclear. The CDR3 consists of 15 residues. Germline loops: CDR1 MGHRA, CDR2 YSYEKL. The V and J ends lost 0 bases and 2 bases respectively, with 10 bases between them. In DNA form, the CDR3 reads TGCGCCAGCAGCCAAGAAAGCCACAATCAAGAGACCCAGTACTTC. Translated: CASSQESHNQETQYF.

The chain recombines TRBV19 with TRBJ2-1, with TRBD2 identical over 8 bases. The germline V gene has CDR1 LNHDA and CDR2 SQIVND (reference sequence). The CDR3 length is 13 residues. With 4 bases clipped from V and 8 bases from J, the junction kept 4 bases outside the gene matches. CDR3 loop: CASSSGGSYEQFF. The CDR3 nucleotides are TGTGCCAGTAGTAGCGGGGGGTCCTATGAGCAGTTCTTC. Variable domain in full (rest from reference TRBV19 and TRBJ2-1): DGGITQSPKYLFRKEGQNVTLSCEQNLNHDAMYWYRQDPGQGLRLIYYSQIVNDFQKGDIAEGYSVSREKKESFPLTVTSAQKNPTAFYLCASSSGGSYEQFFGPGTRLTVL.